This T cell receptor beta chain is drawn from a study of T-cell memory formation after mild COVID-19. This CDR3 has 15 amino acids. From germline, CDR1 is SGHNT and CDR2 YENEEA. Trimming cost V 2 bases and J 5 bases, with 12 bases left between them. In TCRdb, the 5' RACE reads were re-called with MiXCR into one record per CDR3 protein. This sample has just over 350,000 distinct CDR3 sequences, with 13% to 15% found just once. Sequences were obtained from PBMCs or a T cell subset sorted from them (not recorded which). The J gene is TRBJ2-2, the V gene TRBV11-3, with D tentatively TRBD1 or TRBD2 (6 bases each). The TCR comes from a man between 18 and 29 years old who had mild COVID-19 (a few samples of this study predate the infection). Cell type and time point are not known. CDR3 sequence (DNA): TGTGCCAGCAGCTTATCCGGGGGCAAGACCGGGGAGCTGTTTTTT. As protein: CASSLSGGKTGELFF. Full variable domain (remainder filled in from reference TRBV11-3 and TRBJ2-2): EAGVVQSPRYKIIEKKQPVAFWCNPISGHNTLYWYLQNLGQGPELLIRYENEEAVDDSQLPKDRFSAERLKGVDSTLKIQPAELGDSAVYLCASSLSGGKTGELFFGEGSRLTVL.